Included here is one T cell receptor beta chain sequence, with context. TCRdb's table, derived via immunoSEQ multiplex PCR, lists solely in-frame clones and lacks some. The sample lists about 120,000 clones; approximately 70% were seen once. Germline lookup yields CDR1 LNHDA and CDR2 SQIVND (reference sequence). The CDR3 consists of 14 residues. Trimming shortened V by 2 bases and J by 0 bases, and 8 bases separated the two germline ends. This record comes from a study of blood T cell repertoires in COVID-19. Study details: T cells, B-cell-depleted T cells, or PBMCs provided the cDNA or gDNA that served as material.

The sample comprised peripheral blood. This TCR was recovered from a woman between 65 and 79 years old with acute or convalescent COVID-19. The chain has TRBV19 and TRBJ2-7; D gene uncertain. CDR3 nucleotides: TGTGCCAGTAGTATACAGATAAACTCCTACGAGCAGTACTTC. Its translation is CASSIQINSYEQYF.